Listed here are 10 T cell receptor beta chains from one sample, sequenced in a study of response to subunit inactivated influenza vaccine. Each CDR3 protein gets one entry after TCRdb re-called the RT-PCR reads with MiXCR. The data contain fewer than 650,000 distinct CDR3 sequences, 10% to 15% of them seen just once; the ten biggest clones take up approximately 14%. The input for sequencing was PBMCs from blood, taken more than 35 days after vaccination. These receptors were obtained from a man in his fifties or sixties who received an inactivated influenza vaccine.

This clonotype was found a few times. V and J are TRBV7-6 and TRBJ2-7; 13 bases match TRBD2. The V segment lost 4 bases and the J segment 3 bases; nucleotides outside the gene matches: 9. Germline V gives CDR1 SGHVS, CDR2 FNYEAQ. The CDR3 runs 17 residues. CDR3 coding DNA: TGTGCCAGCAGCTCAAACGCCGGGACTAGCGGGATCTACGAGCAGTACTTC. It yields the protein CASSSNAGTSGIYEQYF.

CDR3 nucleotides: TGCGCCAGCAGCCCGGGACAGGGTAGTAACGAGCAGTACTTC. This gives the protein CASSPGQGSNEQYF. The chain is built from TRBV4-3 and TRBJ2-7; TRBD1 matches 9 bases. The CDR3 has 14 amino acids. The germline gives CDR1 LGHNA, CDR2 YSLEER. V lost 4 bases to trimming and J lost 5 bases; unmatched junction nucleotides: 6.

The chain recombines TRBV27 with TRBJ2-1; D is perhaps TRBD1 (7 bases). The CDR3 consists of 18 residues. Between the trimmed V and J ends, which lost 5 bases and 0 bases, there was a span of 20 bases. Germline V CDR1 and CDR2: MNHEY, SMNVEV (reference sequence). CDR3 sequence (DNA): TGTGCCAGCAGTCCGGGGGCACTGTACAGGGGCTCCTACAATGAGCAGTTCTTC. Translation gives CASSPGALYRGSYNEQFF.

This clonotype was counted a few times. This chain joins TRBV28 and TRBJ2-7; 11 nucleotides align to TRBD2. Trimming at V came to 2 bases and at J to 7 bases, leaving 7 bases not matched to a gene. The CDR3 has 15 amino acids. CDR1 MDHEN and CDR2 SYDVKM come from the germline V gene. The CDR3 nucleotides are TGTGCCAGCAGTTTACCGCTAGCGGGAGGTTGGGAGCAGTACTTC. Translating gives CASSLPLAGGWEQYF.

In DNA form, the CDR3 reads TGCAGTGCTAGAGGAATGGGACAGGGGGCGCTAGGCTATGGCTACACCTTC. Translating gives CSARGMGQGALGYGYTF. The rearrangement links TRBV20-1 to TRBJ1-2; 12 positions agree with TRBD1. CDR3 length equals 17 residues. The germline V gene encodes CDR1 DFQATT and CDR2 SNEGSKA (reference sequence). The V gene end was trimmed by 1 base and the J gene end by 4 bases; junction bases not matched to a gene: 10.

The chain uses TRBV27 and TRBJ2-1, with D possibly TRBD2 on 6 matching bases. Germline CDR1 and CDR2: MNHEY and SMNVEV (reference sequence). The germline V and J ends were trimmed by 5 bases and 8 bases, with 10 bases remaining between them. The CDR3 is 12 amino acids. The CDR3 nucleotides are TGTGCCAGCAGTCAAAGGAGGGATGAGCAGTTCTTC. It codes for CASSQRRDEQFF.

This clonotype was counted at least ten times. The rearrangement links TRBV6-1 to TRBJ1-2; D perhaps matches TRBD1 (6 bases). V was pared by 5 bases and J by 0 bases, with 10 bases between. CDR3 length equals 14 residues. Germline V gives CDR1 MNHNS, CDR2 SASEGT. The CDR3 DNA sequence: TGTGCCAGCAGTCCCCGACAGGCTAACTATGGCTACACCTTC. Translating gives CASSPRQANYGYTF.

The J gene is TRBJ2-5, the V gene TRBV29-1; D is possibly TRBD1 or TRBD2 (5 bases each). The V end was cut by 7 bases, the J end by 2 bases, with 17 bases between. CDR1 is SQVTM, CDR2 ANQGSEA, per germline. This CDR3 region has 14 residues. This CDR3 reads CSARGRLRQETQYF. The CDR3 DNA reads as TGCAGCGCCCGGGGCAGATTAAGACAAGAGACCCAGTACTTC.

The chain joins TRBV15 to TRBJ1-5; D is possibly TRBD1 (6 bases). V gave up 1 base and J gave up 6 bases, with 22 bases separating them. Germline V gene sequence: CDR1 LNHNV, CDR2 YYDKDF (reference sequence). The CDR3 covers 18 residues. The CDR3 nucleotides are TGTGCCACCAGCAGAGCGGCTGGCCTGCCGAAGGGGGGTCAGCCCCAGCATTTT. Amino acid sequence: CATSRAAGLPKGGQPQHF.

This clonotype turned up a few times. This chain joins TRBV5-1 and TRBJ2-7, with a weak D call TRBD1 (6 bases). The CDR3 length is 15 residues. Trimming cost V 0 bases and J 3 bases, with 13 bases left between them. Per germline, CDR1 SGHRS and CDR2 YFSETQ. DNA of the CDR3: TGCGCCAGCAGCTTGGCCCCAGGGGAATTCTACGAGCAGTACTTC. As protein: CASSLAPGEFYEQYF.